The sequence of this TCR beta chain was determined in a study of control samples from healthy donors and cancer patients (TCRdb year 2020). Receptor libraries were prepared by the immunoSEQ multiplex PCR assay. TCRdb obtained this table from immuneACCESS and retained in-frame rearrangements with V and J assigned. These tables miss some clones; where compared with another copy, unresolved V genes account for less than half of the shortfall, and the remainder is unexplained. The sample records 35,000 to 50,000 clones, 83% of which are singletons. Less than 55% of the sample comes from the top ten. Regarding this clone: Its antigen is currently not known. One base away there is no much larger clone; base qualities are not given.

Sequences were obtained from blood. The clonotype was recovered from a man aged 55-75 years in good health.

CDR3 reads: CASSLEGGQPQHF. The bases read TGTGCCAGCAGCTTAGAGGGTGGTCAGCCCCAGCATTTT. The rearrangement combines TRBV7-9 with TRBJ1-5; no D gene call is confident. The germline V gene (reference sequence) sets CDR1 to SEHNR and CDR2 to FQNEAQ. Relative to germline, V is 1 base shorter and J is 6 bases shorter, with 7 bases between their ends. The CDR3 sequence holds 13 residues, the cysteine and phenylalanine included. Only the CDR3 region is kept as DNA, spanning 39 bases read in frame from base 1.